This note documents a single TCR beta chain sequence. Its antigen is as yet unknown. The data originate from a study of CD8 T cells in ankylosing spondylitis. General study points: Ankylosing spondylitis blood appeared to carry a characteristic TCR beta motif of roughly eight highly homologous variants.

The junction had 4 bases not matched to a gene; V was cut back by 5 bases and J by 0 bases. The length of the CDR3 is 15 residues. Germline V CDR1 and CDR2: SGHKS, YYEKEE (reference sequence). TCRdb redid the calling of the 5' RACE reads with MiXCR, one entry per CDR3 protein. The sample lists roughly 470,000 distinct CDR3 sequences, 25% to 30% occurring once. The clonotype was recovered from a male donor with ankylosing spondylitis. The sample comprised blood, either unsorted or a sorted T cell fraction (not recorded which). The V call is TRBV5-5, the J call TRBJ2-1; 8 nucleotides line up with TRBD2. The CDR3 spells CASRSTSGSYNEQFF. The DNA of the CDR3 is TGTGCCAGCAGAAGCACTAGCGGCTCCTACAATGAGCAGTTCTTC.